The source of this TCR beta chain is a study of blood T cell repertoires in COVID-19. Authors' data handling: Reference gene primer amplification gave estimated nucleated cell counts. Only in-frame clones appear in the TCRdb table, and some are missing; sequencing was by immunoSEQ multiplex PCR. V, J and clone size derive from that table, while D and trimming were established from the DNA sequence. The sample holds under 500,000 clones, roughly 85% seen once. Between the trimmed V and J ends, which lost 4 bases and 7 bases, there was a span of 8 bases. From germline, CDR1 is SGHTA and CDR2 FQGNSA. The length of the CDR3 is 12 residues.

This sequence was found in a woman between 18 and 29 years old with acute COVID-19. Input material: PBMCs or T cells enriched from blood (not recorded which). The rearrangement joins TRBV7-2 to TRBJ2-1, with D unclear. DNA of the CDR3: TGTGCCAGCAGCTCTGACTCGAATGAGCAGTTCTTC. Translated: CASSSDSNEQFF.